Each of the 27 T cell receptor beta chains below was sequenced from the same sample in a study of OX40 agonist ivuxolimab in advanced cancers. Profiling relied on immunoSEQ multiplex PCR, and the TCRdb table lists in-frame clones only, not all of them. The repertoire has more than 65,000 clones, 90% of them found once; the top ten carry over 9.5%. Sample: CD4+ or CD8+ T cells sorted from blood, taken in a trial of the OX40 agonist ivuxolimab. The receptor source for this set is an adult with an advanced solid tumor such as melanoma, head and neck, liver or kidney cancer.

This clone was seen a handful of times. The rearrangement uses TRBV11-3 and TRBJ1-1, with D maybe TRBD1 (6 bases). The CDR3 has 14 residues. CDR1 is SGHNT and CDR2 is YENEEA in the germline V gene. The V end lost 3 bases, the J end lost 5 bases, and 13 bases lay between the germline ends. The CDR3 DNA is TGTGCCAGCAGCTTTAGGGGGGGGACAACTGAAGCTTTCTTT. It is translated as CASSFRGGTTEAFF.

The CDR3 loop is CASSVAGRGSTDTQYF. The CDR3 DNA sequence: TGTGCCAGCAGCGTAGCTGGGCGCGGGAGCACAGATACGCAGTATTTT. The genes are TRBV9 and TRBJ2-3; D may be TRBD2 (5 bases). The V end lost 0 bases, the J end lost 0 bases, and 11 bases lay between the germline ends. The CDR3 contains 16 residues. The germline V gene encodes CDR1 SGDLS and CDR2 YYNGEE.

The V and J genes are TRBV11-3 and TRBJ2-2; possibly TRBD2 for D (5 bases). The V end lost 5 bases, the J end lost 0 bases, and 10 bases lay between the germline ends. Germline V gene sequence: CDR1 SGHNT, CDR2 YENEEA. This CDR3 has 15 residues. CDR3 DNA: TGTGCCAGCAGCCTCGGACTCTCGAACACCGGGGAGCTGTTTTTT. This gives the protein CASSLGLSNTGELFF. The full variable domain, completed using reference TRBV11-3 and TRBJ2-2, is EAGVVQSPRYKIIEKKQPVAFWCNPISGHNTLYWYLQNLGQGPELLIRYENEEAVDDSQLPKDRFSAERLKGVDSTLKIQPAELGDSAVYLCASSLGLSNTGELFFGEGSRLTVL.

For the CDR3, the DNA is TGTGCCAGCAGCTTCGGGGTCGGGGAGCTGTTTTTT. Its translation: CASSFGVGELFF. The chain links TRBV7-2 to TRBJ2-2, with a weak D call TRBD2 (5 bases). V gave up 3 bases and J gave up 7 bases, with 6 bases separating them. CDR3 length: 12 residues. Germline CDR1 SGHTA, CDR2 FQGNSA.

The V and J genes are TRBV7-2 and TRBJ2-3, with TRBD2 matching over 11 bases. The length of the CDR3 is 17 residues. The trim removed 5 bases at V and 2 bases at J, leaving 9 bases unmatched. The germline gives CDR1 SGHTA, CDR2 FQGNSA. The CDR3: CASSQGVAGGYTDTQYF. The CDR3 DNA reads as TGTGCCAGCAGCCAGGGGGTAGCGGGAGGGTACACAGATACGCAGTATTTT.

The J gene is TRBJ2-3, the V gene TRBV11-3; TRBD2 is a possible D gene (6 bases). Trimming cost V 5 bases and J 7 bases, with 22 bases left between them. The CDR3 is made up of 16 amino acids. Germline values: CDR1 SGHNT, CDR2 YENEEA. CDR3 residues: CASSPDGTGRPYTQYF. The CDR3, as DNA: TGTGCCAGCAGCCCAGACGGAACGGGGAGGCCTTATACGCAGTATTTT.

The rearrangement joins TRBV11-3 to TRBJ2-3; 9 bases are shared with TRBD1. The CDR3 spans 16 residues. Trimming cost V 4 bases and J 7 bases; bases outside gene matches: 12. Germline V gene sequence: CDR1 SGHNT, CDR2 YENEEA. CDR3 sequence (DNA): TGTGCCAGCAGCTCCGGGGGACAGGGAACGACACATACGCAGTATTTT. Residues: CASSSGGQGTTHTQYF.

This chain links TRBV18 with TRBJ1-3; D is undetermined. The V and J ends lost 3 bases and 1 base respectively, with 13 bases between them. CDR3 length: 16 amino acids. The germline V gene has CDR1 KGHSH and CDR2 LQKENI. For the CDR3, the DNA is TGTGCCAGCTCACCGGGTGCGTGGTCTTCTGGAAACACCATATATTTT. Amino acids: CASSPGAWSSGNTIYF.

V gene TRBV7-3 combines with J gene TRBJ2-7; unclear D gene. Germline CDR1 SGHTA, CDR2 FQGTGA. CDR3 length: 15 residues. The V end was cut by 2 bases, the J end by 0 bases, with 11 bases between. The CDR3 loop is CASSLSAGPSYEQYF. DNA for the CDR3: TGTGCCAGCAGCTTATCGGCCGGGCCCTCCTACGAGCAGTACTTC. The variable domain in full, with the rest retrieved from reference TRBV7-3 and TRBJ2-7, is GAGVSQTPSNKVTEKGKYVELRCDPISGHTALYWYRQSLGQGPEFLIYFQGTGAADDSGLPNDRFFAVRPEGSVSTLKIQRTERGDSAVYLCASSLSAGPSYEQYFGPGTRLTVT.

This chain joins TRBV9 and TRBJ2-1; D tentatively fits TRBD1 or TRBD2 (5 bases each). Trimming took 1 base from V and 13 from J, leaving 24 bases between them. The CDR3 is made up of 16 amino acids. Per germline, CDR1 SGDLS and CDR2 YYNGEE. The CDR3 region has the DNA TGTGCCAGCAGCGTAAGGGATCAAAGAGGACCGGGACGACAGTTCTTC. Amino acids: CASSVRDQRGPGRQFF.

The CDR3 nucleotides read TGCGCCAGCAGCCTCGCCTCCGGGACAGGGGGCAGCTACACCTTC. Its translation is CASSLASGTGGSYTF. The chain is built from TRBV5-1 and TRBJ1-2; TRBD1 matches 12 bases. Germline lookup yields CDR1 SGHRS and CDR2 YFSETQ. Trimming cost V 4 bases and J 9 bases; bases outside gene matches: 10. This CDR3 contains 15 residues. Looking up the rest from reference TRBV5-1 and TRBJ1-2 gives the full variable domain: KAGVTQTPRYLIKTRGQQVTLSCSPISGHRSVSWYQQTPGQGLQFLFEYFSETQRNKGNFPGRFSGRQFSNSRSEMNVSTLELGDSALYLCASSLASGTGGSYTFGSGTRLTVV.

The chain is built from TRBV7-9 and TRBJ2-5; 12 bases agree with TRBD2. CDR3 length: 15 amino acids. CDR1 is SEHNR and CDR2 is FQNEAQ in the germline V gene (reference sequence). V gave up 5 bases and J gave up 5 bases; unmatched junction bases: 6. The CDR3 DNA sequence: TGTGCCAGCAGCCGCGGACTAGCGGGATTGGAGACCCAGTACTTC. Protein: CASSRGLAGLETQYF.

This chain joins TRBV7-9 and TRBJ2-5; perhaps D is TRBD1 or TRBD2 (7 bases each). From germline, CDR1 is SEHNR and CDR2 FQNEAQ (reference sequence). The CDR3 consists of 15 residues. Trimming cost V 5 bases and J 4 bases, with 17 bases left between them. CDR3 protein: CASSQGRAGGETQYF. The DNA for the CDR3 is TGTGCCAGCAGCCAGGGGAGGGCAGGGGGAGAGACCCAGTACTTC.

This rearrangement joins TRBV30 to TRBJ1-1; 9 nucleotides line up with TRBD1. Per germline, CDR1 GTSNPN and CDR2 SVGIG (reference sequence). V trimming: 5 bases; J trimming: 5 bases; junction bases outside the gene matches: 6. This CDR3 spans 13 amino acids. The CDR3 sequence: CAWEQGAKTEAFF. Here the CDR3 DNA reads TGTGCCTGGGAACAGGGGGCAAAGACTGAAGCTTTCTTT.

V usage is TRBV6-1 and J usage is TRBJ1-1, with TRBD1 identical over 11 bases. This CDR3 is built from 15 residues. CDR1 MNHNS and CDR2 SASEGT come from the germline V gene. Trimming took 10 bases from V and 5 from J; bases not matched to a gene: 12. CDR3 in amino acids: CAIQRTGGRVTEAFF. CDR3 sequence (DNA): TGTGCCATCCAGAGGACAGGGGGCAGGGTGACTGAAGCTTTCTTT.

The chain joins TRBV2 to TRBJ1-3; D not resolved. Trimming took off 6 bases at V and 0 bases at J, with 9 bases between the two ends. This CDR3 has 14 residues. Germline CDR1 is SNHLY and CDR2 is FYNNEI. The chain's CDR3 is CASSNGNSGNTIYF. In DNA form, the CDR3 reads TGTGCCAGCAGCAACGGGAACTCTGGAAACACCATATATTTT.

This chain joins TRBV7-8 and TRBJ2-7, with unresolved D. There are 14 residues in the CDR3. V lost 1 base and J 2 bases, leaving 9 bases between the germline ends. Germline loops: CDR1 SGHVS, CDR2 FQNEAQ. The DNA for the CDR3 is TGTGCCAGCAGCTTAGTACAGAGTGCCTACGAGCAGTACTTC. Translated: CASSLVQSAYEQYF.

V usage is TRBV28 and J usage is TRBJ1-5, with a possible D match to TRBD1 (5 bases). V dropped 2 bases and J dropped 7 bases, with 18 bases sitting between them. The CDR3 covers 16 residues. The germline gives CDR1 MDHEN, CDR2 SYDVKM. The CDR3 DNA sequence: TGTGCCAGCAGTTTAACCAACGGGGCTAAAGGGCAGCCCCAGCATTTT. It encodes CASSLTNGAKGQPQHF.

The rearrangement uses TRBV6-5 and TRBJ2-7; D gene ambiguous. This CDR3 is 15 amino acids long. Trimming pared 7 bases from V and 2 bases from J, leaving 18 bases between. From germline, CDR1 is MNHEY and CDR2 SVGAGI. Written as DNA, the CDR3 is TGTGCCAGCACCCCGGCGGTTGGAACCCCCTACGAGCAGTACTTC. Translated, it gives CASTPAVGTPYEQYF.

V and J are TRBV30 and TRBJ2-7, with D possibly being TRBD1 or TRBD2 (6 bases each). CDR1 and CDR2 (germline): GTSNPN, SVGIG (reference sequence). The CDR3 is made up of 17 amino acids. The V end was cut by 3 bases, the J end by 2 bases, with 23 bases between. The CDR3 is CAWRSSYRTGAPYEQYF. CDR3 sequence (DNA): TGTGCCTGGAGGTCGTCGTATCGGACGGGGGCCCCCTACGAGCAGTACTTC.

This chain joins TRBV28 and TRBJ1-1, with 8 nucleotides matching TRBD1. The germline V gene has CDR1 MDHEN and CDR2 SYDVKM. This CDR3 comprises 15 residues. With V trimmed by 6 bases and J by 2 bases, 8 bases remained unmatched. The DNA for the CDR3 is TGTGCCAGCAGGGGGGGAGGACAGGGTAACACTGAAGCTTTCTTT. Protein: CASRGGGQGNTEAFF.

CDR3 DNA: TGTGCCAGCAGCCAAGTTTTGAGCTCCTACAATGAGCAGTTCTTC. Translating gives CASSQVLSSYNEQFF. The V gene is TRBV4-2, the J gene TRBJ2-1; D is undetermined. Germline CDR1 reads LGHNA; CDR2 reads YNFKEQ. V was shortened by 1 base and J by 0 bases, with 7 bases between the two germline ends. There are 15 residues in the CDR3.

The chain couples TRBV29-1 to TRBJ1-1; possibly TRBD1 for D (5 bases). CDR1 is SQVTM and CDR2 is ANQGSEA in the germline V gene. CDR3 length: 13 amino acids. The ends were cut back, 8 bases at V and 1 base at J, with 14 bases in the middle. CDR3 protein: CSSSEGTNTEAFF. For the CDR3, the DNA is TGCAGCTCTTCGGAGGGGACGAACACTGAAGCTTTCTTT.

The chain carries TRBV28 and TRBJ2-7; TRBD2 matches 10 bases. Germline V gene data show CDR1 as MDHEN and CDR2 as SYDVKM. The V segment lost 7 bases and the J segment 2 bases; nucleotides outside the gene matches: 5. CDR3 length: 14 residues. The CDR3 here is CASTPSGRAYEQYF. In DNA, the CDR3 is TGTGCCAGCACCCCGAGCGGGAGGGCCTACGAGCAGTACTTC.

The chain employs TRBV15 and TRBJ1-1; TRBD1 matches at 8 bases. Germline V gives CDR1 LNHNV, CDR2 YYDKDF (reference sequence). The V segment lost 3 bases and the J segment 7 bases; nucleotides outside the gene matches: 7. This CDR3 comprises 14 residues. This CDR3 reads CATSSPGQGFEAFF. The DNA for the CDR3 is TGTGCCACCAGCAGCCCCGGACAGGGCTTTGAAGCTTTCTTT.

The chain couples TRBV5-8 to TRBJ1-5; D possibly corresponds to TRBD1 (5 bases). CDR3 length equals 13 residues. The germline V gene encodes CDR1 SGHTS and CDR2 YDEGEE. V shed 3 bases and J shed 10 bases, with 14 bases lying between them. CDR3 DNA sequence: TGTGCCAGCAGCTGGACACCTGCGACCCCCCAGCATTTT. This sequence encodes CASSWTPATPQHF. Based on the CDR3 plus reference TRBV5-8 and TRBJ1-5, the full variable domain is EAGVTQSPTHLIKTRGQQATLRCSPISGHTSVYWYQQALGLGLQFLLWYDEGEERNRGNFPPRFSGRQFPNYSSELNVNALELEDSALYLCASSWTPATPQHFGDGTRLSIL.

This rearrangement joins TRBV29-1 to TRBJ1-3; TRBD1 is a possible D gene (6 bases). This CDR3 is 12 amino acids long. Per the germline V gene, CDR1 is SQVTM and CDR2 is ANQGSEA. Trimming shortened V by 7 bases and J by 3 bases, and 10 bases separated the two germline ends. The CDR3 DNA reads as TGCAGCGCAGGACAGAATGGAAACACCATATATTTT. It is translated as CSAGQNGNTIYF.